This T cell receptor beta chain was identified during a study of T cells in Graves' hyperthyroidism and ophthalmopathy. Amplified TCR beta CDR3 regions came from RNA transcripts. RT-PCR in the first round (using the HTBI primer set) targeted the TCR CDR3. TCRdb independently ran MiXCR on the multiplex PCR reads; one entry per CDR3 protein. The sample consists of about 96,000 distinct CDR3 sequences, roughly half of them appearing once. The hyperthyroidism was newly diagnosed and had lasted under 2 months; the patients were aged 18 to 65. Diagnoses used clinical symptoms, serum thyroxine and TRAb, thyroid ultrasound and orbital computed tomography. Roughly 9.1 ml of fresh peripheral blood supplied the PBMCs. This clonotype turned up a few times. From germline, CDR1 is SGHVS and CDR2 FQNEAQ. Trimming took 0 bases from V and 5 from J; bases not matched to a gene: 8. There are 16 residues in the CDR3.

The chain couples TRBV7-8 to TRBJ2-5, with 8 bases matching TRBD2. The TCR sequence derives from a woman between 40 and 55 years old with Graves' hyperthyroidism. The sequenced material came from blood. CDR3 loop: CASSLALGSGGETQYF. In DNA form, the CDR3 reads TGTGCCAGCAGCTTAGCTCTCGGCTCGGGAGGGGAGACCCAGTACTTC.